These 16 T cell receptor beta chains were all obtained from the same sample, sequenced in a study of cytomegalovirus exposure and HLA in healthy donors. The PCR contained 60 Vbeta and 13 Jbeta primers. TCRdb's table, derived via immunoSEQ multiplex PCR, lists solely in-frame clones and lacks some. In the table there are approximately 160,000 clones, around three quarters of which are singletons. The sequenced sample consisted of PBMCs. These receptors all come from a young woman in good health and CMV-seronegative.

The chain is built from TRBV10-3 and TRBJ2-5; the D gene is possibly TRBD2 (6 bases). The length of the CDR3 is 15 residues. The germline V and J ends were trimmed by 4 bases and 4 bases, with 16 bases remaining between them. CDR1 is ENHRY, CDR2 SYGVKD, per germline. CDR3 bases: TGTGCCATCAGTGGCCCCCCGGGACTGGGAGAGACCCAGTACTTC. Translating it yields CAISGPPGLGETQYF.

This chain uses TRBV6-1 with TRBJ1-2; 7 positions match TRBD1. Germline assignment: CDR1 MNHNS and CDR2 SASEGT. Unmatched junction bases numbered 8, after V lost 6 bases and J lost 4 bases. This CDR3 region has 14 residues. The DNA of the CDR3 is TGTGCCAGCAGCCAATACAGGGGCGCCTATGGCTACACCTTC. Encoded protein: CASSQYRGAYGYTF.

The CDR3 coding sequence is TGTGCCAGCAGCCAAGAACAGGGGGCCCCACGGAATGAGCAGTTCTTC. Its protein is CASSQEQGAPRNEQFF. This chain uses TRBV4-2 with TRBJ2-1; 9 bases are shared with TRBD1. CDR1 and CDR2 from the germline V gene are LGHNA and YNFKEQ. The CDR3 is 16 amino acids. V lost 0 bases and J lost 7; bases outside the gene matches: 7.

The chain links TRBV7-9 to TRBJ1-2; tentatively, D is TRBD1 (6 bases). This CDR3 region has 16 residues. Trimming pared 1 base from V and 3 bases from J, leaving 15 bases between. Germline CDR1 reads SEHNR; CDR2 reads FQNEAQ (reference sequence). CDR3 sequence (DNA): TGTGCCAGCAGCTTAGGAGGTCAGGACAGATACTATGGCTACACCTTC. Amino acid sequence: CASSLGGQDRYYGYTF.

This clone was picked up a small number of times. The chain combines TRBV28 with TRBJ2-3; D is unresolved. V lost 2 bases and J 3 bases, leaving 3 bases between the germline ends. The CDR3 spans 12 residues. Germline V gene data show CDR1 as MDHEN and CDR2 as SYDVKM. The CDR3 nucleotides are TGTGCCAGCAGTTTAGCGACAGATACGCAGTATTTT. This codes for CASSLATDTQYF.

The chain carries TRBV27 and TRBJ2-5, with 8 bases lining up with TRBD2. The DNA end is more similar to TRBJ2-7, so the J call may be wrong. Germline V gene data show CDR1 as MNHEY and CDR2 as SMNVEV (reference sequence). The length of the CDR3 is 15 residues. CDR3 DNA: TGTGCCAGCAGTTTAGGCGGGAGGTCGGGTACCGAGCAGTACTTC. As protein: CASSLGGRSGTEQYF.

The chain employs TRBV18 and TRBJ1-2, with TRBD1 identical over 8 bases. The CDR3 spans 14 residues. J lost 4 bases, V lost 5 bases, and 6 bases had no gene match. The germline V gene encodes CDR1 KGHSH and CDR2 LQKENI. CDR3 sequence (DNA): TGTGCCAGCTCAAAAGGGACAGGCGGCTATGGCTACACCTTC. Amino acid sequence: CASSKGTGGYGYTF. Supplemented by reference TRBV18 and TRBJ1-2, the full variable domain reads NAGVMQNPRHLVRRRGQEARLRCSPMKGHSHVYWYRQLPEEGLKFMVYLQKENIIDESGMPKERFSAEFPKEGPSILRIQQVVRGDSAAYFCASSKGTGGYGYTFGSGTRLTVV.

This rearrangement joins TRBV7-6 to TRBJ2-1; 12 bases line up with TRBD2. This CDR3 region has 18 residues. With V trimmed by 3 bases and J by 0 bases, 6 bases remained unmatched. In germline, CDR1 is SGHVS, CDR2 FNYEAQ. CDR3 sequence reads: CASSFLAGGPGSYNEQFF. The CDR3 coding sequence is TGTGCCAGCAGCTTCCTAGCGGGGGGGCCGGGCTCCTACAATGAGCAGTTCTTC.

The chain links TRBV2 to TRBJ1-6, with TRBD1 as a possible D gene (6 bases). V lost 5 bases and J lost 6, with 17 bases in between. This CDR3 contains 16 residues. CDR1 SNHLY and CDR2 FYNNEI come from the germline V gene. The CDR3 reads CASSPPRGGFNSPLHF. The CDR3 region has the DNA TGTGCCAGCAGTCCACCAAGGGGGGGATTTAATTCACCCCTCCACTTT.

The table lists this clone with a count of one. This chain uses TRBV19 with TRBJ2-1, with 11 nucleotides matching TRBD2. The CDR3 spans 15 residues. Germline lookup yields CDR1 LNHDA and CDR2 SQIVND (reference sequence). After removal of 5 bases from V and 6 bases from J, the junction contained 6 bases not matched to a gene. The CDR3 loop reads CASSEIAGGRNEQFF. The DNA for the CDR3 is TGTGCCAGTAGTGAGATAGCGGGAGGGCGCAATGAGCAGTTCTTC.

The rearrangement joins TRBV27 to TRBJ2-7; no reliable D call. Trimming shortened V by 5 bases and J by 0 bases, and 11 bases separated the two germline ends. There are 14 residues in the CDR3. Germline V gene data show CDR1 as MNHEY and CDR2 as SMNVEV (reference sequence). CDR3 sequence (DNA): TGTGCCAGCAGTACCAGGATCTCCTCCTACGAGCAGTACTTC. Translated, it gives CASSTRISSYEQYF.

This rearrangement joins TRBV30 to TRBJ2-7; perhaps TRBD2 as D (5 bases). The CDR3 loop spans 14 amino acids. Germline V gene sequence: CDR1 GTSNPN, CDR2 SVGIG (reference sequence). Between the trimmed V and J ends, which lost 4 bases and 2 bases, there was a span of 15 bases. The CDR3 DNA is TGTGCCTGGAATCCCCGGGGTTTAACCTACGAGCAGTACTTC. It is translated as CAWNPRGLTYEQYF.

The genes are TRBV9 and TRBJ2-7, with 9 bases matching TRBD1. With 3 bases clipped from V and 4 bases from J, the junction kept 8 bases outside the gene matches. The CDR3 extends over 15 amino acids. Germline CDR1 reads SGDLS; CDR2 reads YYNGEE. The DNA of the CDR3 is TGTGCCAGCAGCGCCTCCGGGACAGGGTATTACGAGCAGTACTTC. It specifies CASSASGTGYYEQYF.

Here the CDR3 DNA reads TGTGCCAGCAGCTCCAGAGACAGCGGGGGGTATTACACTGAAGCTTTCTTT. This encodes CASSSRDSGGYYTEAFF. The chain links TRBV13 to TRBJ1-1, with a weak D call TRBD1 (5 bases). Germline-derived CDR1 and CDR2 are PRHDT and FYEKMQ (reference sequence). With 4 bases removed from V and 3 bases from J, the gap between germline ends came to 21 bases. There are 17 residues in the CDR3.

In this sample, this clone turned up a few times. The chain employs TRBV2 and TRBJ2-7; D gene uncertain. The V end lost 4 bases, the J end lost 5 bases, and 15 bases lay between the germline ends. This CDR3 is built from 14 residues. Germline V gene sequence: CDR1 SNHLY, CDR2 FYNNEI. DNA for the CDR3: TGTGCCAGCAGTGCGGTCATGCATACCGACGAGCAGTACTTC. This encodes CASSAVMHTDEQYF.

V gene TRBV20-1 combines with J gene TRBJ2-3; tentative D call: TRBD1 (5 bases). The ends were cut back, 3 bases at V and 10 bases at J, with 11 bases in the middle. Per germline, CDR1 DFQATT and CDR2 SNEGSKA (reference sequence). The CDR3 contains 11 residues. Here the CDR3 DNA reads TGCAGTGCTAGCCCAGGGATGGCGCAGTATTTT. This translates into CSASPGMAQYF.